This TCR beta chain was identified during a study of blood T cell repertoires in COVID-19. Study overall: From the United States, Italy and Spain came samples of acute and convalescent COVID-19.

Libraries were prepared by immunoSEQ multiplex PCR; TCRdb keeps only in-frame clonotypes and omits some of them. The repertoire has hundreds of thousands of clones, just under 90% of them found once; the top ten carry about 4%. In assigning cohorts, the study relied on participant-reported clinical history. Sequencing input: PBMCs or T cells enriched from blood (not recorded which). This TCR came from a woman in her twenties or thirties with acute COVID-19.

As DNA, the CDR3 is TGTGCCAGCAGCGTGGGACTCGAAGATACGCAGTATTTT. This codes for CASSVGLEDTQYF. This chain joins TRBV5-8 and TRBJ2-3, with TRBD2 as a possible D gene (6 bases). Germline CDR1 reads SGHTS; CDR2 reads YDEGEE. The CDR3 loop spans 13 amino acids. The V end was cut by 4 bases, the J end by 5 bases, with 11 bases between.